This T cell receptor beta chain emerged from a study of T cells after posttransplantation cyclophosphamide. Whole-study findings and limits: After PTCy, TRB diversity resembled that of CNI/methotrexate controls. Donor CD8+ memory clones often dominated recipient blood repertoires at later times. Skin or GI-infiltrating T cells shared few TRB sequences with blood.

Using immunoSEQ multiplex PCR, the repertoire was profiled, and TCRdb retains in-frame clones only, with some absent. The sample lists 4,500 to 6,000 clones; over 50% were seen once. Details on this clone: The antigen is unknown.

J lost 0 bases, V lost 5 bases, and 6 bases had no gene match. The CDR3 has 15 residues. The germline V gene encodes CDR1 LNHDA and CDR2 SQIVND (reference sequence). The specimen was memory CD8+ T cells sorted from blood. The sequence was obtained from a woman in her sixties or seventies in good health, CMV-negative, and a related stem cell transplant donor. J is TRBJ2-7 and V is TRBV19; 8 bases line up with TRBD2. The CDR3 loop is CASSVLAGGSYEQYF. The DNA for the CDR3 is TGTGCCAGTAGTGTTCTTGCGGGAGGCTCCTACGAGCAGTACTTC.